This passage covers 7 T cell receptor beta chains from one sample sequenced in a study of cytomegalovirus exposure and HLA in healthy donors. Use of 60 Vbeta and 13 Jbeta primers characterized the PCR. Clones were read by immunoSEQ multiplex PCR, and TCRdb kept only the in-frame ones, dropping some. The sample has about 150,000 clones; 60% to 80% are singletons. Sequenced sample: PBMCs. These receptors came from a woman between 40 and 55 years old in good health and CMV-seropositive.

V usage is TRBV6-6 and J usage is TRBJ2-1; TRBD2 matches 15 bases. This CDR3 comprises 15 residues. Germline V gene sequence: CDR1 MNHNY, CDR2 SVGAGI (reference sequence). V shed 6 bases and J 10 bases; nucleotides not matched to a gene: 7. The DNA for the CDR3 is TGTGCCAGCAGCCGGACTAGCGGGGGGGCGGGGGAGCAGTTCTTC. It codes for CASSRTSGGAGEQFF.

The V gene is TRBV28, the J gene TRBJ2-5; possible D gene TRBD2, 5 bases. Gene TRBJ2-7 matches the end of the DNA better, so the J call may be wrong. Germline V gene data show CDR1 as MDHEN and CDR2 as SYDVKM. The CDR3 extends over 15 amino acids. The CDR3 protein is CASSPDSTPYYEQYF. In DNA form, the CDR3 reads TGTGCCAGCAGCCCGGACTCCACTCCTTACTACGAGCAGTACTTC.

The rearrangement links TRBV6-5 to TRBJ2-7, with TRBD1 as a possible D gene (6 bases). Germline V CDR1 and CDR2: MNHEY, SVGAGI. Deletions cut 4 bases from V and 0 bases from J, with 16 bases between. CDR3 length equals 16 residues. This CDR3 reads CASSSTRTVTSYEQYF. The CDR3 DNA is TGTGCCAGCAGTTCCACTCGGACAGTAACCTCCTACGAGCAGTACTTC.

The gene calls are TRBV29-1 and TRBJ1-6, with D possibly being TRBD1 (5 bases). The CDR3 consists of 15 residues. Germline V lookup: CDR1 SQVTM, CDR2 ANQGSEA. V was shortened by 8 bases and J by 7 bases, with 21 bases between the two germline ends. Written as DNA, the CDR3 is TGCAGCCCATGGGGCCCGGACCGGGTAAATTCACCCCTCCACTTT. This encodes CSPWGPDRVNSPLHF.

V is TRBV7-3 and J is TRBJ2-2; 9 bases are shared with TRBD1. Germline V gene lookup returns CDR1 SGHTA and CDR2 FQGTGA. The CDR3 consists of 14 residues. Trimming removed 5 bases from V and 5 bases from J; junction bases left unmatched: 3. CDR3 in amino acids: CASSPGQGTGELFF. The CDR3 DNA sequence: TGTGCCAGCAGCCCAGGACAGGGGACCGGGGAGCTGTTTTTT. The whole variable domain, remainder taken from reference TRBV7-3 and TRBJ2-2, is GAGVSQTPSNKVTEKGKYVELRCDPISGHTALYWYRQSLGQGPEFLIYFQGTGAADDSGLPNDRFFAVRPEGSVSTLKIQRTERGDSAVYLCASSPGQGTGELFFGEGSRLTVL.

This sequence joins TRBV6-5 and TRBJ1-2; D possibly corresponds to TRBD1 (5 bases). Trimming removed 6 bases at V and 5 bases at J, with 13 bases between. This CDR3 comprises 13 residues. Germline V gene data show CDR1 as MNHEY and CDR2 as SVGAGI. The CDR3, as DNA: TGTGCCAGCAGGGTGGCAGGGACTTATGGCTACACCTTC. This encodes CASRVAGTYGYTF.

The J gene is TRBJ1-1, the V gene TRBV25-1; tentative D call: TRBD1 (5 bases). The CDR3 spans 14 residues. Germline V gene sequence: CDR1 MGHDK, CDR2 SYGVNS. V lost 7 bases to trimming and J lost 5 bases, with 17 bases between them. The CDR3 spells CASIGGGGETEAFF. The CDR3 DNA reads TGTGCCAGCATCGGTGGGGGGGGAGAGACTGAAGCTTTCTTT.